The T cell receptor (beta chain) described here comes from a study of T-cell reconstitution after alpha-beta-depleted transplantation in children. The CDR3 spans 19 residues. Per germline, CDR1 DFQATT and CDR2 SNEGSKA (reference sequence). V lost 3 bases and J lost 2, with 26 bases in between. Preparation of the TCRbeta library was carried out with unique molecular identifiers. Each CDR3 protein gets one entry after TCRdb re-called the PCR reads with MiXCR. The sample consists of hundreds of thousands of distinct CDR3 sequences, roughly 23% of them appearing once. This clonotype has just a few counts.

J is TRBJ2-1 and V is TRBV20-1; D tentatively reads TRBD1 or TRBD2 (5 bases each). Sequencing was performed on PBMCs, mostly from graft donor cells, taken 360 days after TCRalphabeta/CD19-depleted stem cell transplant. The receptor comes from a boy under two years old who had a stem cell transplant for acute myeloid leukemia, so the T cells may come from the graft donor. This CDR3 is CSASGYRGQGEWTYNEQFF. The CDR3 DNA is TGCAGTGCTAGTGGGTACCGAGGGCAGGGAGAGTGGACCTACAATGAGCAGTTCTTC.